The 23 T cell receptor beta chains listed next were all sequenced from one sample in a study of cytomegalovirus exposure and HLA in healthy donors. Primers included in the PCR were 60 Vbeta and 13 Jbeta primers. The method was immunoSEQ multiplex PCR; TCRdb's version includes in-frame clones alone and lacks a portion of them. The table shows about 190,000 clones, with roughly 77% occurring only once. The sample was PBMCs. These receptors were collected from a man in his thirties or forties in good health and CMV-seropositive.

This chain joins TRBV21-1 and TRBJ1-1; TRBD1 is the table's D call and was not checked against the DNA. TRBV21-1 is flagged as a pseudogene. The CDR3 is 17 amino acids. The CDR3 sequence is CASSKALWQGAGTEAFF. For the CDR3, the DNA is TGTGCCAGCAGCAAAGCGCTTTGGCAGGGGGCAGGAACTGAAGCTTTCTTT.

The CDR3 here is CASSLSGVETEAFF. CDR3 in DNA: TGCGCCAGCAGCCTCAGCGGGGTTGAGACTGAAGCTTTCTTT. The rearrangement uses TRBV5-1 and TRBJ1-1, with D hard to call. Trimming took off 4 bases at V and 5 bases at J, with 15 bases between the two ends. Germline values: CDR1 SGHRS, CDR2 YFSETQ. The CDR3 runs 14 residues.

The chain links TRBV9 to TRBJ2-1, with 8 bases lining up with TRBD2. Germline CDR1 reads SGDLS; CDR2 reads YYNGEE. Trimming at V came to 3 bases and at J to 6 bases, leaving 8 bases not matched to a gene. The CDR3 is 15 amino acids. CDR3 in DNA: TGTGCCAGCAGCGCTGAAATAGCGGGGCGCAATGAGCAGTTCTTC. Protein product: CASSAEIAGRNEQFF.

This clone was seen a handful of times. V usage is TRBV6-1 and J usage is TRBJ2-5; possibly TRBD1 for D (5 bases). V was clipped by 4 bases and J by 3 bases, with 12 bases between them. CDR1 MNHNS and CDR2 SASEGT come from the germline V gene. The CDR3 covers 14 residues. The CDR3 sequence is CASSVSGSEETQYF. In DNA, the CDR3 is TGTGCCAGCAGTGTATCAGGGTCCGAAGAGACCCAGTACTTC.

This clone was seen a handful of times. The chain recombines TRBV6-5 with TRBJ2-5; 7 nucleotides match TRBD1. The CDR3 length is 13 residues. Germline V lookup: CDR1 MNHEY, CDR2 SVGAGI. Germline trimming cut 5 bases from V and 4 bases from J; bases unmatched to any gene: 4. DNA of the CDR3: TGTGCCAGCAGTAGGGGGCGGAGAGAGACCCAGTACTTC. Its protein product is CASSRGRRETQYF.

The chain has TRBV7-3 and TRBJ2-6; D is possibly TRBD2 (7 bases). The CDR3 spans 17 residues. The germline gives CDR1 SGHTA, CDR2 FQGTGA. The germline V and J ends were trimmed by 2 bases and 3 bases, with 14 bases remaining between them. CDR3 bases: TGTGCCAGCAGCTTACGGGGGGCCCTTAGTGGGGCCAACGTCCTGACTTTC. Protein product: CASSLRGALSGANVLTF.

The chain employs TRBV5-1 and TRBJ2-5, with D maybe TRBD2 (5 bases). From germline, CDR1 is SGHRS and CDR2 YFSETQ. The V end was cut by 5 bases, the J end by 4 bases, with 18 bases between. The CDR3 consists of 15 residues. The CDR3 DNA follows: TGCGCCAGCAGTTCGAGGACTCCCATCGGAGAGACCCAGTACTTC. Its protein product is CASSSRTPIGETQYF.

This clone has only a few counts. J is TRBJ2-1 and V is TRBV7-6, with 8 bases identical to TRBD2. Germline assignment: CDR1 SGHVS and CDR2 FNYEAQ. The ends lost 6 bases at V and 6 bases at J; junction bases unmatched: 4. The CDR3 spans 13 residues. CDR3 sequence reads: CASSGGTSNEQFF. As DNA, the CDR3 is TGTGCCAGCAGTGGCGGGACTAGCAATGAGCAGTTCTTC.

The chain combines TRBV19 with TRBJ2-2; 9 nucleotides match TRBD1. Trimming at V came to 4 bases and at J to 7 bases, leaving 10 bases not matched to a gene. The CDR3 runs 16 residues. Germline V lookup: CDR1 LNHDA, CDR2 SQIVND (reference sequence). The CDR3 sequence: CASSNPGQGSGGELFF. As DNA, the CDR3 is TGTGCCAGTAGTAATCCGGGACAGGGTTCGGGCGGGGAGCTGTTTTTT.

The chain recombines TRBV7-2 with TRBJ2-7; a possible D gene is TRBD2 (6 bases). The CDR3 contains 14 residues. CDR1 and CDR2 (germline): SGHTA, FQGNSA. V lost 5 bases to trimming and J lost 0 bases, with 11 bases between them. This chain's CDR3 is CASSPAGFSYEQYF. CDR3 sequence (DNA): TGTGCCAGCAGCCCAGCGGGCTTCTCCTACGAGCAGTACTTC.

The V gene is TRBV7-6, the J gene TRBJ1-4; 11 bases line up with TRBD1. Losses at the gene ends were 5 bases for V and 7 bases for J; bases not matched to a gene: 3. CDR3 length: 14 residues. The germline V gene has CDR1 SGHVS and CDR2 FNYEAQ. The CDR3 DNA reads as TGTGCCAGCAGCCGGACAGGGGGCAGTGAAAAACTGTTTTTT. As protein: CASSRTGGSEKLFF. The full variable domain, rest sourced from reference TRBV7-6 and TRBJ1-4, is GAGVSQSPRYKVTKRGQDVALRCDPISGHVSLYWYRQALGQGPEFLTYFNYEAQQDKSGLPNDRFSAERPEGSISTLTIQRTEQRDSAMYRCASSRTGGSEKLFFGSGTQLSVL.

The chain couples TRBV15 to TRBJ2-7; D call uncertain. V was shortened by 0 bases and J by 4 bases, with 7 bases between the two germline ends. Per germline, CDR1 LNHNV and CDR2 YYDKDF (reference sequence). There are 13 residues in the CDR3. As DNA, the CDR3 is TGTGCCACCAGCAGAGATAACAGTTACGAGCAGTACTTC. This sequence encodes CATSRDNSYEQYF. The whole variable domain, remainder taken from reference TRBV15 and TRBJ2-7, is DAMVIQNPRYQVTQFGKPVTLSCSQTLNHNVMYWYQQKSSQAPKLLFHYYDKDFNNEADTPDNFQSRRPNTSFCFLDIRSPGLGDTAMYLCATSRDNSYEQYFGPGTRLTVT.

The V call is TRBV9, the J call TRBJ2-1, with D possibly being TRBD2 (6 bases). CDR3 length: 16 residues. Per the germline V gene, CDR1 is SGDLS and CDR2 is YYNGEE. Trimming removed 0 bases from V and 8 bases from J, with 18 bases in between. CDR3 sequence: CASSVEGTARRHEQFF. CDR3 in DNA: TGTGCCAGCAGCGTAGAAGGGACTGCCCGGCGGCATGAGCAGTTCTTC.

This clone was found once. This chain uses TRBV7-8 with TRBJ2-7, with 9 bases matching TRBD1. Germline loops: CDR1 SGHVS, CDR2 FQNEAQ. V was pared by 5 bases and J by 7 bases, with 9 bases of the junction left unmatched. The CDR3 is made up of 14 amino acids. CDR3 bases: TGTGCCAGCAGCAGGGGACAGGGCCTTTTGGAGCAGTACTTC. Translation: CASSRGQGLLEQYF.

The genes are TRBV7-2 and TRBJ1-5, with D unclear. CDR1 is SGHTA and CDR2 is FQGNSA in the germline V gene. Trimming pared 5 bases from V and 3 bases from J, leaving 8 bases between. The CDR3 runs to 13 residues. CDR3 sequence (DNA): TGTGCCAGCAGCAAAACTAACAATCAGCCCCAGCATTTT. This gives the protein CASSKTNNQPQHF.

The V gene is TRBV30, the J gene TRBJ2-7; TRBD1 is a possible D gene (5 bases). V was cut by 1 base and J by 2 bases, with 6 bases left in between. This CDR3 contains 12 residues. Germline V gives CDR1 GTSNPN, CDR2 SVGIG (reference sequence). As DNA, the CDR3 is TGTGCCTGGAGTGGACAGACCTACGAGCAGTACTTC. As protein: CAWSGQTYEQYF.

V is TRBV15 and J is TRBJ2-1; 7 positions agree with TRBD2. J gave up 5 bases and V 1 base, and 11 bases lay outside the gene matches. The CDR3 contains 17 residues. Germline lookup yields CDR1 LNHNV and CDR2 YYDKDF (reference sequence). CDR3: CATSRAPGGEGNNEQFF. The CDR3 nucleotides are TGTGCCACCAGCAGAGCTCCCGGCGGGGAGGGGAACAATGAGCAGTTCTTC.

The chain carries TRBV19 and TRBJ2-1, with TRBD2 identical over 12 bases. Germline V lookup: CDR1 LNHDA, CDR2 SQIVND (reference sequence). This CDR3 contains 15 residues. Germline trimming cut 2 bases from V and 5 bases from J; bases unmatched to any gene: 1. The CDR3 region is CASSITSGRHNEQFF. The DNA for the CDR3 is TGTGCCAGTAGTATAACTAGCGGGAGGCACAATGAGCAGTTCTTC.

The V call is TRBV7-9, the J call TRBJ2-7, with D perhaps TRBD2 (6 bases). The CDR3 has 14 residues. Germline V lookup: CDR1 SEHNR, CDR2 FQNEAQ (reference sequence). V dropped 6 bases and J dropped 4 bases, with 16 bases sitting between them. The CDR3 protein is CASSFSGTEYEQYF. CDR3 coding DNA: TGTGCCAGCAGTTTCTCCGGGACTGAGTACGAGCAGTACTTC.

The chain couples TRBV5-1 to TRBJ2-4; tentative D call: TRBD2 (5 bases). The V and J ends lost 0 bases and 3 bases respectively, with 19 bases between them. This CDR3 has 18 residues. CDR1 is SGHRS, CDR2 YFSETQ, per germline. CDR3 coding DNA: TGCGCCAGCAGCTTGGAAGTGGGAAGAGGGTCGGGCAAAAACATTCAGTACTTC. This sequence encodes CASSLEVGRGSGKNIQYF.

The V call is TRBV7-8, the J call TRBJ1-5, with D tentatively TRBD1 (6 bases). Germline V CDR1 and CDR2: SGHVS, FQNEAQ. The CDR3 is 16 residues long. Trimming pared 5 bases from V and 5 bases from J, leaving 19 bases between. The CDR3 coding sequence is TGTGCCAGCAGCCGAAATACTGCAGGGGACGATCAGCCCCAGCATTTT. Its protein product is CASSRNTAGDDQPQHF.

V is TRBV4-3 and J is TRBJ2-7; 10 bases agree with TRBD1. Germline V gene sequence: CDR1 LGHNA, CDR2 YSLEER. V lost 0 bases and J lost 3; bases outside the gene matches: 2. The length of the CDR3 is 15 residues. The CDR3 loop reads CASSQDRTGGYEQYF. The CDR3 DNA is TGCGCCAGCAGCCAAGATCGGACAGGGGGCTACGAGCAGTACTTC.

This chain joins TRBV27 and TRBJ2-1; 8 bases are shared with TRBD1. This CDR3 is 17 amino acids long. In germline, CDR1 is MNHEY, CDR2 SMNVEV (reference sequence). Germline trimming cut 2 bases from V and 1 base from J; bases unmatched to any gene: 7. The DNA of the CDR3 is TGTGCCAGCAGTTTAAGGGGACAGGAGTTATCCTACAATGAGCAGTTCTTC. Its translation: CASSLRGQELSYNEQFF.